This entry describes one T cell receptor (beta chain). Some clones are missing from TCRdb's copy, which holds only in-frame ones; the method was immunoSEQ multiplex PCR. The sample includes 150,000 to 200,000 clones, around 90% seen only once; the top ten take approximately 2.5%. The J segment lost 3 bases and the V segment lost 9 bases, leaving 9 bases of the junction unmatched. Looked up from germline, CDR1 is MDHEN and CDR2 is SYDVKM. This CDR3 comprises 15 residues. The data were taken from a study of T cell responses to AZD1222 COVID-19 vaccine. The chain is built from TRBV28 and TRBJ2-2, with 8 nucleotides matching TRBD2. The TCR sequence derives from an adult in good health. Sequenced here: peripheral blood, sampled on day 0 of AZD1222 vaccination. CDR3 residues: CASSRGGSDTGELFF. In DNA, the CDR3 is TGTGCCAGTTCTCGCGGGGGGTCGGACACCGGGGAGCTGTTTTTT.